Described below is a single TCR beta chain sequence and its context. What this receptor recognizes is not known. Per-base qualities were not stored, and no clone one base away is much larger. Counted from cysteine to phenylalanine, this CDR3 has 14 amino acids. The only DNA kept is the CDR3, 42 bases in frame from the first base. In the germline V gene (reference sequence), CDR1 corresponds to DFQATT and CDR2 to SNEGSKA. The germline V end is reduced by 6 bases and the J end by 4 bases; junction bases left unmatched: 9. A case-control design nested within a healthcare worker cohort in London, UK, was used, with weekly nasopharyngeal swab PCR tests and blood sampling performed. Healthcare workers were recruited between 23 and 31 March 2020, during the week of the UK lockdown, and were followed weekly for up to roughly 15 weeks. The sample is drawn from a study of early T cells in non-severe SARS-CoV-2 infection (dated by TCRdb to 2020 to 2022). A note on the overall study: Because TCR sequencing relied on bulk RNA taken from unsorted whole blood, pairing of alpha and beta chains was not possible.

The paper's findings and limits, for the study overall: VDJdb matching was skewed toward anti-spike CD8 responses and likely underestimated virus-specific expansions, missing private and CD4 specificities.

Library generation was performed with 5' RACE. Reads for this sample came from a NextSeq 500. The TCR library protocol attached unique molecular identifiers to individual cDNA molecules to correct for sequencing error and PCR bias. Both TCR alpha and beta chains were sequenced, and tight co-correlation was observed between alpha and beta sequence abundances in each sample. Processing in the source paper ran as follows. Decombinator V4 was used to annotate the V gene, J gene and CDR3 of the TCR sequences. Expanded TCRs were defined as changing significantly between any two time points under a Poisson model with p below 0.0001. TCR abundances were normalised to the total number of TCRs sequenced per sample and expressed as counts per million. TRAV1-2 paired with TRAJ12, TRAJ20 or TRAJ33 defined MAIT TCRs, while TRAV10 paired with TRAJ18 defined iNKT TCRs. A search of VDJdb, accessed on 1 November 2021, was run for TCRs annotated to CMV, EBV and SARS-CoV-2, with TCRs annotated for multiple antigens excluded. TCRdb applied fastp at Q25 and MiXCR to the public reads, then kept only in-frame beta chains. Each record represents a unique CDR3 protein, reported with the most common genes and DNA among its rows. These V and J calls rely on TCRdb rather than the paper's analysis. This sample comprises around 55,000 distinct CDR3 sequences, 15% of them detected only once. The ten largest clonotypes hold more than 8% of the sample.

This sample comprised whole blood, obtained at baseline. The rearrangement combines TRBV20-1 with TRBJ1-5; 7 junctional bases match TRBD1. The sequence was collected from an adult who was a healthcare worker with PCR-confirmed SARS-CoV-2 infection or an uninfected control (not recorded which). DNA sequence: TGCAGTGCAGGGGGCTCCGGAAGGAATCAGCCCCAGCATTTT. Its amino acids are CSAGGSGRNQPQHF.